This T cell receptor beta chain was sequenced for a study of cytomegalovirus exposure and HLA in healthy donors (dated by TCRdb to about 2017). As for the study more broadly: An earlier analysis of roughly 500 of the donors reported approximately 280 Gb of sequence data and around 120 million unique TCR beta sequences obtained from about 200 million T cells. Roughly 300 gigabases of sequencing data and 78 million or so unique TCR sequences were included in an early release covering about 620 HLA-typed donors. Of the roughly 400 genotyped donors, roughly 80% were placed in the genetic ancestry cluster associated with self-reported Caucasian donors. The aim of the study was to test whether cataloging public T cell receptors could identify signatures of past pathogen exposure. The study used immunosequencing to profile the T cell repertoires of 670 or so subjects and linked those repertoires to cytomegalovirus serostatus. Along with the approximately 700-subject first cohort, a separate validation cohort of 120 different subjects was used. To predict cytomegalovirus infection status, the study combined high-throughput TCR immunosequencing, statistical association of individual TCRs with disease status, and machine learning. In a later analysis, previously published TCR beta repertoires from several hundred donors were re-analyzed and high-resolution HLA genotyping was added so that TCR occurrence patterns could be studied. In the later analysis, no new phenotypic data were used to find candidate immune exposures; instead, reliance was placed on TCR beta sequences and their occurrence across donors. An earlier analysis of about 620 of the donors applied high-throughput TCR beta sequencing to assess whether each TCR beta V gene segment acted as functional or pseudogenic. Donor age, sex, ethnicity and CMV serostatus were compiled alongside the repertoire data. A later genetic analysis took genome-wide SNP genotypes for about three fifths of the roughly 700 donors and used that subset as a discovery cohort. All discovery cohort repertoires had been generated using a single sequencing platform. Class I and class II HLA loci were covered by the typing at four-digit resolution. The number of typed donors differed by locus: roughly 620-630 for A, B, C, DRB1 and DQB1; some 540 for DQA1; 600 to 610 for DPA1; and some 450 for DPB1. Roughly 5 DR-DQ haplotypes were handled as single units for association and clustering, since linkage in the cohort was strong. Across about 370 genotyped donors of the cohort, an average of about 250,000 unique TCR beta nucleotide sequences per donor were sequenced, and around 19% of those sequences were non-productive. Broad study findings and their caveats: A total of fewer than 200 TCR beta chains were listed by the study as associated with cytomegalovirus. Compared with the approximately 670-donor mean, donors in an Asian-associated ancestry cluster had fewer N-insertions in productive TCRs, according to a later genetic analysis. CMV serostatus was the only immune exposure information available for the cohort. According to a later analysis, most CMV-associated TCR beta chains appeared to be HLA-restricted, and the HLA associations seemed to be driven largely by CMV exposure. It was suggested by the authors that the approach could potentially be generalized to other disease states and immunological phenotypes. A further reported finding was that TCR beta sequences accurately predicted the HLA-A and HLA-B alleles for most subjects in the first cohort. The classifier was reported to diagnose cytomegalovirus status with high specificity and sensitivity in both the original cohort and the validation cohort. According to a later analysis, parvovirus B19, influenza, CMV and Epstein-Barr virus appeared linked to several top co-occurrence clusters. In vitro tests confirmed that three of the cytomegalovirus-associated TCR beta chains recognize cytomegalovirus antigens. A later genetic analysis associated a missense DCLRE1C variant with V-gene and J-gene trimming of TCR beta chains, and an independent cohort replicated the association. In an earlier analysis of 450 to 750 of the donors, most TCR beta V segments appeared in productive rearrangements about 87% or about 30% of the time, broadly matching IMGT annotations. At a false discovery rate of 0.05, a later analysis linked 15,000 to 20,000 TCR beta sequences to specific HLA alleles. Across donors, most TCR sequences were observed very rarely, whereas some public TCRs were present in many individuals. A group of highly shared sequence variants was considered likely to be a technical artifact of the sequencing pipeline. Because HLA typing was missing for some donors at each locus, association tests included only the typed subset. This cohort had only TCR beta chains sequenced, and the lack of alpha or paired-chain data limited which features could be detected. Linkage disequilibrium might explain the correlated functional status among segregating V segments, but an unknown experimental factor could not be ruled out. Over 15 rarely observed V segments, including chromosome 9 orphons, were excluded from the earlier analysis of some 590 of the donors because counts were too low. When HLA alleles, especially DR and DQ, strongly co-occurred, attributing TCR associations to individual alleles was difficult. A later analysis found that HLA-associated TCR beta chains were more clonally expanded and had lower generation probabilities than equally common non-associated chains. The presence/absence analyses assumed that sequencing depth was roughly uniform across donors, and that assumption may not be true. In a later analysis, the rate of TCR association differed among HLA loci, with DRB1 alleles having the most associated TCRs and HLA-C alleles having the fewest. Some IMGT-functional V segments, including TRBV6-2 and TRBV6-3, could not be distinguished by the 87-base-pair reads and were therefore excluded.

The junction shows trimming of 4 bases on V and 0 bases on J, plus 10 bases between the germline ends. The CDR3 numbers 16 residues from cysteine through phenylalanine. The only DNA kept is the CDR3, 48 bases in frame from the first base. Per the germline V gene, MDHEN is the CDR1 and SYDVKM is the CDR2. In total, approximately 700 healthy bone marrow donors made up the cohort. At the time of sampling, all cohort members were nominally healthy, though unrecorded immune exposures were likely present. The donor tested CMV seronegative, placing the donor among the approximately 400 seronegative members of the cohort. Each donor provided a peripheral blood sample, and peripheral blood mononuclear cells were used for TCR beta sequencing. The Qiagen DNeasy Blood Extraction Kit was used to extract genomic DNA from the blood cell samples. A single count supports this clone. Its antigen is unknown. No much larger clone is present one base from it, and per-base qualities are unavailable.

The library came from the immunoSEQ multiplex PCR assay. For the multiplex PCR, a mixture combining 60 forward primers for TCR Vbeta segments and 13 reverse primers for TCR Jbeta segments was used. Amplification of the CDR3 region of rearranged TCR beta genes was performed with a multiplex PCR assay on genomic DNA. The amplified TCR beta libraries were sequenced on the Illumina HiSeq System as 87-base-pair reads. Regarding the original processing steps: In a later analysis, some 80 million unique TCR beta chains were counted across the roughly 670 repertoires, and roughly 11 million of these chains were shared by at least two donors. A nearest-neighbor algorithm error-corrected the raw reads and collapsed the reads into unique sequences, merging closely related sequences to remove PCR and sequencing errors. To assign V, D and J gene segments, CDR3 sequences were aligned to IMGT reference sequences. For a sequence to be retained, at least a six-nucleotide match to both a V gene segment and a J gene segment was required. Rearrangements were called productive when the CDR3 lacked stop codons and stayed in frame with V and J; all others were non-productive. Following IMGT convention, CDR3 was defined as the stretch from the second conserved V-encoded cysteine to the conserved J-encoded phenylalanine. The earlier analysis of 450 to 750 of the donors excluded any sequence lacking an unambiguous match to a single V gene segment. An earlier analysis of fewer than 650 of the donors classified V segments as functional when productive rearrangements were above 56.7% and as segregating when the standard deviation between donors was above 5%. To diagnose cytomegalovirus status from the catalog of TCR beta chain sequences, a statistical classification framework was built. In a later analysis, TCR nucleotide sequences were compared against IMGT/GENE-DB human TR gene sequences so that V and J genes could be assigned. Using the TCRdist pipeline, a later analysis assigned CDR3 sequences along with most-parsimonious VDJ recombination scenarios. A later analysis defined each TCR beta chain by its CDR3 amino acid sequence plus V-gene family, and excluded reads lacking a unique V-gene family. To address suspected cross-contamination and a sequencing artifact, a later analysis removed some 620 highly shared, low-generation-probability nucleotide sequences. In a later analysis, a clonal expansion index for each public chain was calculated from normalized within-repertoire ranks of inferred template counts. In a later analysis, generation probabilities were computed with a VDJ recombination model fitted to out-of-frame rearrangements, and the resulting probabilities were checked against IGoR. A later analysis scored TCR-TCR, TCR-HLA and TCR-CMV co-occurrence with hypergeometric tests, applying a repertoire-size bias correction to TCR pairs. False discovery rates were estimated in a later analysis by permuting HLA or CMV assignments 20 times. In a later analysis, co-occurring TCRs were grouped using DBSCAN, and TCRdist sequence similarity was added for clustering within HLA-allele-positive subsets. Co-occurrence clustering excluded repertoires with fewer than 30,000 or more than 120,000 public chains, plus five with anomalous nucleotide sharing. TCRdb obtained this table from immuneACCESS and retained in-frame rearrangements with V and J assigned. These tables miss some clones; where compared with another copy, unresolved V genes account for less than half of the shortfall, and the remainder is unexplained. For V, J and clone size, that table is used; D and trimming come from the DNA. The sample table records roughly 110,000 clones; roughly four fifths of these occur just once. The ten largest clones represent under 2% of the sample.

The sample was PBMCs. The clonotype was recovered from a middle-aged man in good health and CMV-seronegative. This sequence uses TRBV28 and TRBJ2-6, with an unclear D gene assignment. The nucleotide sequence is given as TGTGCCAGCAGTTCGCCAGCTAGCTCTGGGGCCAACGTCCTGACTTTC. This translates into CASSSPASSGANVLTF.